This T cell receptor beta chain emerged from a study of CD8+ T cells in alopecia areata. Across the whole study: Female C3H/HeJ mice aged about 7-11 weeks were given skin from C3H/HeJ graft donors, roughly 6-12 months old, that had spontaneous alopecia.

Isolated RNA was reverse transcribed into cDNA used as the sequencing template. Repertoires were generated with immunoSEQ multiplex PCR, while TCRdb's copy carries only in-frame clones and drops some. The sample counts 2,500 to 3,500 clones, none seen once; the ten largest own approximately 9.6%. Germline CDR1 MSHET, CDR2 SYDVDS. V lost 6 bases and J 0 bases, leaving 10 bases between the germline ends. CDR3 size: 14 residues. Comment on this clone: Each gene name is a mouse one. Sequencing ends 4 residues short of the CDR3 end; the germline J gene provides the rest.

Time point of the sample: mouse skin 3 weeks after grafting. This chain joins TRBV29 and TRBJ2-4, with no clear D. Material: skin, obtained at week 3. This sequence originates from a C3H/HeJ mouse with alopecia areata. This strain's MHC haplotype is H2-k. Partial CDR3 DNA: TGTGCTAGCAGCCCCAGATATAGTCAAAAC. Its translation: CASSPRYSQN. The whole CDR3 protein reads CASSPRYSQNTLYF.